Presented here are 8 T cell receptor beta chains from one specimen sequenced in a study of shared clonotypes between healthy human individuals. Clones were read by immunoSEQ multiplex PCR, and TCRdb kept only the in-frame ones, dropping some. The table has some 2,100,000 clones, around 93% seen once. Naive CD8 cells comprised CD45RO-negative, CCR7-positively selected cells, excluding terminally differentiated effector memory CD45RA+ cells. Specimen: naive CD8+ T cells from PBMCs. The receptors shown here come from a man in his late teens or twenties in good health. Some clones in this sample may be carry-over from other donors' samples.

The chain carries TRBV7-6 and TRBJ2-7; the match to TRBD1 covers 7 bases. Per the germline V gene, CDR1 is SGHVS and CDR2 is FNYEAQ. The CDR3 length is 14 residues. The V gene end was trimmed by 5 bases and the J gene end by 6 bases; junction bases not matched to a gene: 10. CDR3 residues: CASSATGWNSEQYF. The CDR3 DNA is TGTGCCAGCAGCGCGACAGGGTGGAACTCCGAGCAGTACTTC.

The gene calls are TRBV30 and TRBJ2-3; TRBD2 might be the D (5 bases). V was clipped by 1 base and J by 4 bases, with 9 bases between them. In germline, CDR1 is GTSNPN, CDR2 SVGIG (reference sequence). The CDR3 is 13 residues long. The CDR3 DNA reads TGTGCCTGGAGTGCATATAGCGCAGATACGCAGTATTTT. As protein: CAWSAYSADTQYF. Full variable domain (rest looked up from reference TRBV30 and TRBJ2-3): SQTIHQWPATLVQPVGSPLSLECTVEGTSNPNLYWYRQAAGRGLQLLFYSVGIGQISSEVPQNLSASRPQDRQFILSSKKLLLSDSGFYLCAWSAYSADTQYFGPGTRLTVL.

The chain uses TRBV27 and TRBJ1-5; 12 positions agree with TRBD1. Trimming at V came to 5 bases and at J to 5 bases, leaving 7 bases not matched to a gene. Germline V gives CDR1 MNHEY, CDR2 SMNVEV (reference sequence). The CDR3 totals 16 residues. The CDR3 loop reads CASSPSGTGGYQPQHF. The CDR3 region has the DNA TGTGCCAGCAGTCCATCCGGGACAGGGGGCTATCAGCCCCAGCATTTT.

This clone was found once. The chain combines TRBV5-1 with TRBJ2-5; no definite D call. This CDR3 comprises 15 residues. Germline V lookup: CDR1 SGHRS, CDR2 YFSETQ. V was pared by 0 bases and J by 1 base, with 10 bases between. Here the CDR3 DNA reads TGCGCCAGCAGCTTGGGCAGGTCCCCCCAAGAGACCCAGTACTTC. It translates to CASSLGRSPQETQYF.

CDR3 in amino acids: CASSLRLAVDNEQFF. The CDR3 DNA sequence: TGTGCCAGCAGCTTACGTCTAGCGGTAGACAATGAGCAGTTCTTC. The chain couples TRBV13 to TRBJ2-1; the match to TRBD2 covers 7 bases. Germline V gives CDR1 PRHDT, CDR2 FYEKMQ (reference sequence). The length of the CDR3 is 15 residues. Losses at the gene ends were 2 bases for V and 5 bases for J; bases not matched to a gene: 6.

The gene calls are TRBV19 and TRBJ2-2; tentative D call: TRBD2 (5 bases). The CDR3 has 12 amino acids. Germline V gene sequence: CDR1 LNHDA, CDR2 SQIVND (reference sequence). With 7 bases removed from V and 6 bases from J, the gap between germline ends came to 9 bases. The CDR3 here is CASKRDSGELFF. The CDR3, as DNA: TGTGCCAGTAAACGGGATTCCGGGGAGCTGTTTTTT.

V and J are TRBV4-2 and TRBJ2-1; 8 positions match TRBD2. The V segment lost 8 bases and the J segment 1 base; nucleotides outside the gene matches: 16. The CDR3 sequence is 18 residues long. Germline values: CDR1 LGHNA, CDR2 YNFKEQ. In nucleotides, the CDR3 is TGTGCCAGCGCGGCTAGCGGGCTCGAAAAGGTTTCCTACAATGAGCAGTTCTTC. Protein product: CASAASGLEKVSYNEQFF.

The CDR3 loop reads CASSQGAGGSSRSWDEQYF. The CDR3 DNA reads TGTGCCAGCAGCCAAGGGGCAGGGGGCAGTAGCCGGTCTTGGGACGAGCAGTACTTC. The chain employs TRBV14 and TRBJ2-7; 8 nucleotides align to TRBD1. Germline V CDR1 and CDR2: SGHDN, FVKESK. V lost 1 base to trimming and J lost 5 bases; unmatched junction nucleotides: 19. The CDR3 runs to 19 residues.